This T cell receptor beta chain was sequenced in a study of CD8+CD57+ T cells in acquired aplastic anemia. Study at large: Sorted CD4+ and CD8+ cells gave a mean 3.2 ug DNA, range roughly 0.18 to 30 ug.

Germline CDR1 SGHAT, CDR2 FQDESV (reference sequence). V was clipped by 7 bases and J by 5 bases; unmatched bases: 16. The length of the CDR3 is 16 residues. This clonotype was detected ten times or more. Its matching antigen is unknown. General observations from the study: Patients and controls had in common approximately 30 CD8+ CDR3 sequences.

Template material for TCR beta VDJ and CDR3 profiling consisted of genomic DNA. One entry per CDR3 protein, called by TCRdb with MiXCR from the reads. The sample consists of hundreds of thousands of distinct CDR3 sequences, approximately 33% of them appearing once. CD8+CD57+ cell expansion had been shown by flow cytometry in patients chosen for sequencing. The patients, all of them, had severe acquired aplastic anemia. There was no therapy given to any patient before the blood sampling took place. The rearrangement links TRBV11-1 to TRBJ1-2, with 7 nucleotides matching TRBD1. The source is a human donor with aplastic anemia. The sample was sorted CD4+, CD8+, or CD8+CD57+ T cells (not recorded which) from PBMCs. The CDR3 DNA follows: TGTGCCAGCACCCTGGACAGGCTAGTAACCCCATATGGCTACACCTTC. Amino acids: CASTLDRLVTPYGYTF.